The 5 T cell receptor beta chains presented below share a single source sample, sequenced in a study of T cell changes during pregnancy in multiple sclerosis (dated 2019 in TCRdb). Library method: the immunoSEQ multiplex PCR assay. TCRdb took over this immuneACCESS table, retaining in-frame rearrangements with V and J assigned. Such tables are incomplete; in checked studies, under half of the missing clones stem from an unresolved V gene, and the remainder is unexplained. This sample holds more than 55,000 clones; roughly 88% were observed only once. Approximately 1.2% of the sample comes from the top ten. Sequences were derived from peripheral blood, sampled in the second trimester of pregnancy. These receptor sequences come from a female donor with multiple sclerosis, enrolled in a pregnancy study.

This chain joins TRBV5-1 and TRBJ2-3; 9 bases are a match to TRBD2. Germline assignment: CDR1 SGHRS and CDR2 YFSETQ. J gave up 1 base and V 5 bases, and 5 bases lay outside the gene matches. The CDR3 totals 15 residues. CDR3 loop: CASRLAGPRTDTQYF. The CDR3 DNA follows: TGCGCCAGCAGGCTAGCGGGGCCACGCACAGATACGCAGTATTTT.

The chain combines TRBV6-5 with TRBJ1-5; unclear D gene. The CDR3 has 15 residues. The germline V and J ends were trimmed by 6 bases and 0 bases, with 12 bases remaining between them. Germline V gives CDR1 MNHEY, CDR2 SVGAGI. The DNA for the CDR3 is TGTGCCAGCAGACCGTCGGGTTATAGCAATCAGCCCCAGCATTTT. It specifies CASRPSGYSNQPQHF.

This clone was detected only once. The chain combines TRBV11-2 with TRBJ1-1, with D unclear. Germline V gene lookup returns CDR1 SGHAT and CDR2 FQNNGV. Trimming stripped 5 bases from V and 11 bases from J, with 24 bases between. This CDR3 region has 15 residues. CDR3 sequence reads: CASSREGMVLTWAFF. In DNA form, the CDR3 reads TGTGCCAGCAGCCGGGAGGGCATGGTCCTGACGTGGGCTTTCTTT.

The chain joins TRBV2 to TRBJ2-2; 7 positions match TRBD1. Germline values: CDR1 SNHLY, CDR2 FYNNEI. V shed 5 bases and J 4 bases; nucleotides not matched to a gene: 10. This CDR3 is 16 amino acids long. The CDR3 coding sequence is TGTGCCAGCAGTAAATTTACAGGGGAACGCACCGGGGAGCTGTTTTTT. It is translated as CASSKFTGERTGELFF.

J is TRBJ1-5 and V is TRBV5-1; D gene unclear. The germline V gene has CDR1 SGHRS and CDR2 YFSETQ. V was cut by 1 base and J by 7 bases, with 15 bases left in between. This CDR3 region has 15 residues. This chain's CDR3 is CASSLSGGGGQPQHF. The CDR3, as DNA: TGCGCCAGCAGCTTGTCGGGAGGTGGAGGACAGCCCCAGCATTTT.